Detailed here is one T cell receptor (beta chain). Trimming cost V 0 bases and J 1 base, with 15 bases left between them. Germline V lookup: CDR1 LGHNA, CDR2 YNFKEQ. This CDR3 has 17 residues. In TCRdb, the RT-PCR reads were re-called with MiXCR into one record per CDR3 protein. In the table there are about 200,000 distinct CDR3 sequences, roughly 38% of which are singletons. The data originate from a study of patients and donors after allogeneic stem cell transplantation. Sequenced: blood, either unsorted or a sorted T cell fraction (not recorded which). V usage is TRBV4-2 and J usage is TRBJ1-2, with D unresolved. This TCR was recovered from a human donor who was either an allogeneic HSCT recipient or a stem cell or donor lymphocyte infusion donor (not recorded which). It is not recorded whose cells these are; they may come from a transplant donor. CDR3 sequence: CASSQDKIGYNNYGYTF. The CDR3 bases are TGTGCCAGCAGCCAAGATAAAATCGGATACAATAACTATGGCTACACCTTC.